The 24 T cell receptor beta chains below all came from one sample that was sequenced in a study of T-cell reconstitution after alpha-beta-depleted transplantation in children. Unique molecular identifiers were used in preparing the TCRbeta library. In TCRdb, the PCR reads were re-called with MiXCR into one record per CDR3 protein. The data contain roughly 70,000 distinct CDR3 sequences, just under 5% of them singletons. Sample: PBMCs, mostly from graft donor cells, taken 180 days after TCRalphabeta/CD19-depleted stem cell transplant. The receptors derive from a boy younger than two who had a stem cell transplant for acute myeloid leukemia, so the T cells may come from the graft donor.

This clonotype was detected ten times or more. Here the CDR3 DNA reads TGTGCCAGCAGCGTAGTTAGCTCCGGGTCCCAGTTCTTC. This gives the protein CASSVVSSGSQFF. V gene TRBV9 combines with J gene TRBJ2-1; D is uncertain. Germline V lookup: CDR1 SGDLS, CDR2 YYNGEE. CDR3 size: 13 residues. V was cut by 0 bases and J by 13 bases, with 14 bases left in between. Looking up the rest from reference TRBV9 and TRBJ2-1 gives the full variable domain: DSGVTQTPKHLITATGQRVTLRCSPRSGDLSVYWYQQSLDQGLQFLIQYYNGEERAKGNILERFSAQQFPDLHSELNLSSLELGDSALYFCASSVVSSGSQFFGPGTRLTVL.

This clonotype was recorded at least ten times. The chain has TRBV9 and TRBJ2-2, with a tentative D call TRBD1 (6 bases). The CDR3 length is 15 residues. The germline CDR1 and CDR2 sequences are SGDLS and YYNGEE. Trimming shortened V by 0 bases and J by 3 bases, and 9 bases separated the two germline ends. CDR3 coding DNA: TGTGCCAGCAGCGTAGGACACAGGGACACCGGGGAGCTGTTTTTT. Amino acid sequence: CASSVGHRDTGELFF.

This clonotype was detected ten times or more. The CDR3 sequence is CASSLSGGHQPQHF. CDR3 DNA sequence: TGTGCCAGCAGCTTGTCTGGTGGCCATCAGCCCCAGCATTTT. J is TRBJ1-5 and V is TRBV5-5; no clear D. V lost 1 base, J lost 5 bases, and 10 bases lay in between. Germline loops: CDR1 SGHKS, CDR2 YYEKEE (reference sequence). CDR3 size: 14 residues.

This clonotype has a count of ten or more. CDR3 sequence (DNA): TGTGCCAGCAGCGATAATAAGGCGGGACAGGGATGGAGTTACAATGAGCAGTTCTTC. Translated, it gives CASSDNKAGQGWSYNEQFF. The chain employs TRBV11-1 and TRBJ2-1; 9 bases are shared with TRBD1. CDR1 SGHAT and CDR2 FQDESV come from the germline V gene (reference sequence). This CDR3 comprises 19 residues. V trimming: 5 bases; J trimming: 4 bases; junction bases outside the gene matches: 18.

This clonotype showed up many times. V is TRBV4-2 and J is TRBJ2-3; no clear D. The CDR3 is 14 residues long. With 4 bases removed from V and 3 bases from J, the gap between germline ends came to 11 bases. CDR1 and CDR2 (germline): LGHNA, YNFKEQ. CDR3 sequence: CASSLTTLTDTQYF. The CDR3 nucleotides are TGTGCCAGCAGCCTGACCACGTTGACAGATACGCAGTATTTT.

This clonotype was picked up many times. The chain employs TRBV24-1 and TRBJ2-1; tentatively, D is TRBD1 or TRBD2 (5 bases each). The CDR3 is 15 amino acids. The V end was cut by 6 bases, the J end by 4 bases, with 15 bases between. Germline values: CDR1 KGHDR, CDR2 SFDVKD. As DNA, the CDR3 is TGTGCCACCAGTCCCGGGACCGGATTATACAATGAGCAGTTCTTC. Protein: CATSPGTGLYNEQFF.

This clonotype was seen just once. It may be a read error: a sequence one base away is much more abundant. CDR3 nucleotide sequence: TGCAGTGCTAGCGGGGGGGGATACGACCAGTACGTC. Its translation: CSASGGGYDQYV. The chain has TRBV20-1 and TRBJ2-7; 8 bases line up with TRBD2. This CDR3 has 12 residues. Germline loops: CDR1 DFQATT, CDR2 SNEGSKA (reference sequence).

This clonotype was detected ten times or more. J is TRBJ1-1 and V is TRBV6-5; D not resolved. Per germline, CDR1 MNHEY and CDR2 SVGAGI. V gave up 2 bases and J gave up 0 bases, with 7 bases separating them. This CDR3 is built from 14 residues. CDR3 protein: CASSYGPLNTEAFF. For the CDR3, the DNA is TGTGCCAGCAGTTACGGACCGCTGAACACTGAAGCTTTCTTT.

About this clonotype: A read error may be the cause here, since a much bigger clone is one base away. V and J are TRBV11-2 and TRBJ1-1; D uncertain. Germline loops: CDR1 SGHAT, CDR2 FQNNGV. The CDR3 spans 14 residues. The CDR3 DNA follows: TGTGCCTGCAGTTTCGGGGTACTTGTACCTGAAGCTTTCTTT. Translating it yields CACSFGVLVPEAFF. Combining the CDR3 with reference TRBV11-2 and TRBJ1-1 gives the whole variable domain EAGVAQSPRYKIIEKRQSVAFWCNPISGHATLYWYQQILGQGPKLLIQFQNNGVVDDSQLPKDRFSAERLKGVDSTLKIQPAKLEDSAVYLCACSFGVLVPEAFFGQGTRLTVV.

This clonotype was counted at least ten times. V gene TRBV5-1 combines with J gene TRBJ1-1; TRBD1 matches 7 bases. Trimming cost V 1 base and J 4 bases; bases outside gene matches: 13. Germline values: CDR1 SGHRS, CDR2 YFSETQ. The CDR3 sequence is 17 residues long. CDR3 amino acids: CASSLTGVAYVGTEAFF. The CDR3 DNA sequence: TGCGCCAGCAGCTTGACAGGGGTAGCCTATGTGGGCACTGAAGCTTTCTTT.

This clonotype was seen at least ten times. CDR3 sequence: CASSGGELFF. As DNA, the CDR3 is TGTGCCAGCAGCGGGGGGGAGCTGTTTTTT. The V call is TRBV12-3 or TRBV12-4, the J call TRBJ2-2, with D hard to call. V lost 6 bases and J lost 8, with 4 bases in between. This CDR3 spans 10 amino acids.

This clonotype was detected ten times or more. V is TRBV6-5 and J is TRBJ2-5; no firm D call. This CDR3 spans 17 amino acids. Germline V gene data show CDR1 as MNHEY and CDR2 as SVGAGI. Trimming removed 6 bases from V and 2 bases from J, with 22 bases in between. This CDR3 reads CASRLLPGSPLQETQYF. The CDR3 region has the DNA TGTGCCAGCAGACTGTTGCCGGGCAGTCCGCTTCAAGAGACCCAGTACTTC.

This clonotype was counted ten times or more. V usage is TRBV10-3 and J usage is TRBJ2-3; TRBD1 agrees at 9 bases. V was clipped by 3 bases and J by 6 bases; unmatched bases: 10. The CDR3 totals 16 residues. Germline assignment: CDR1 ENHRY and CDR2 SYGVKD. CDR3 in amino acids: CAISEGDRVGGDTQYF. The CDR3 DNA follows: TGTGCCATCAGTGAAGGGGACAGGGTTGGAGGGGATACGCAGTATTTT.

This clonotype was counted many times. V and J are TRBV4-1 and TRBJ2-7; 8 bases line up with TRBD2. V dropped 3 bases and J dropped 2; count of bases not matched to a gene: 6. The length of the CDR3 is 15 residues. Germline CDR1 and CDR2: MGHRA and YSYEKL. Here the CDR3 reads CASSHLSGGPYEQYF. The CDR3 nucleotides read TGCGCCAGCAGCCACCTAAGCGGGGGCCCCTACGAGCAGTACTTC.

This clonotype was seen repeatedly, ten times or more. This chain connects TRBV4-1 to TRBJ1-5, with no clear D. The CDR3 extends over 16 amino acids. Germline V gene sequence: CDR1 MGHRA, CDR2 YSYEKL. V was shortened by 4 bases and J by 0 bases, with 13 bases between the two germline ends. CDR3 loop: CASSLISPPSNQPQHF. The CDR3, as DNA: TGCGCCAGCAGCCTGATAAGTCCACCTAGCAATCAGCCCCAGCATTTT.

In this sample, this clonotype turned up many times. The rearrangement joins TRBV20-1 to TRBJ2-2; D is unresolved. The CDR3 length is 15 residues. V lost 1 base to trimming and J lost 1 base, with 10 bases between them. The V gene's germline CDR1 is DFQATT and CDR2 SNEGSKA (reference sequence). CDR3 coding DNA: TGCAGTGCTAGAGGGCAAGGAAGGAACACCGGGGAGCTGTTTTTT. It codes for CSARGQGRNTGELFF.

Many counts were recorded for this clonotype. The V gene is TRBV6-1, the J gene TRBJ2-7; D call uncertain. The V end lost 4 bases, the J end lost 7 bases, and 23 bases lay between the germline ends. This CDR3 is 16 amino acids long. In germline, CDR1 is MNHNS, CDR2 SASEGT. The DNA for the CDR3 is TGTGCCAGCAGTGGGCTGACGGGTGTTCCCTTTCCTGAGCAGTACGTC. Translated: CASSGLTGVPFPEQYV.

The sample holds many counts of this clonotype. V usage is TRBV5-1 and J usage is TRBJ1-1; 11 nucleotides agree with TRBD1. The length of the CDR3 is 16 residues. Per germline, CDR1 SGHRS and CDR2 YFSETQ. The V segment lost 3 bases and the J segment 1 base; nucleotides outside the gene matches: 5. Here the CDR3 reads CASSSRDRGANTEAFF. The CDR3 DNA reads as TGCGCCAGCAGCTCCCGGGACAGGGGGGCGAACACTGAAGCTTTCTTT.

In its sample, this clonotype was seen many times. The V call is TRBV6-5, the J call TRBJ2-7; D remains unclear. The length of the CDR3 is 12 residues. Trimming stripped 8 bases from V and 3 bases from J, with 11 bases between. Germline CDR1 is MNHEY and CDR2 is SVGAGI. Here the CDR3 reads CASRSAVYEQYF. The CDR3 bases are TGTGCCAGCCGTTCCGCCGTCTACGAGCAGTACTTC.

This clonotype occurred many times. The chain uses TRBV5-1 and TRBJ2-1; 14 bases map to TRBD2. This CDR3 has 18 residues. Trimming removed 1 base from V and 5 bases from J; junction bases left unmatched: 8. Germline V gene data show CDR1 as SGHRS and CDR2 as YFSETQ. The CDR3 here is CASSLPLGLAGGHNEQFF. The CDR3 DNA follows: TGCGCCAGCAGCTTGCCCCTCGGACTAGCGGGGGGCCACAATGAGCAGTTCTTC.

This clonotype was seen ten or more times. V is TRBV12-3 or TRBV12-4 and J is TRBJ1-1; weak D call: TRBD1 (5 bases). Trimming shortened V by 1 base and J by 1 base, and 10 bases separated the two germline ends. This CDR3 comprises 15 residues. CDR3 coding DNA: TGTGCCAGCAGTTTAGTGGCAGGGACGAACACTGAAGCTTTCTTT. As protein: CASSLVAGTNTEAFF.

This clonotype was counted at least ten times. The CDR3 sequence: CSAGAREIYEQYV. DNA of the CDR3: TGCAGTGCCGGGGCGCGCGAAATATACGAGCAGTACGTC. The V and J genes are TRBV20-1 and TRBJ2-7, with D perhaps being TRBD1 or TRBD2 (5 bases each). Per germline, CDR1 DFQATT and CDR2 SNEGSKA (reference sequence). The V end lost 6 bases, the J end lost 4 bases, and 16 bases lay between the germline ends. This CDR3 has 13 amino acids.

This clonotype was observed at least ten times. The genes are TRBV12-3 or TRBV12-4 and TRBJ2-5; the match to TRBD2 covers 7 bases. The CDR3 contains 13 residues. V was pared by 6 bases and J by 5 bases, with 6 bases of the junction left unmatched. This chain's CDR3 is CASRRTSEETQYF. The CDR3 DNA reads TGTGCCAGCAGGCGAACTAGCGAGGAGACCCAGTACTTC.

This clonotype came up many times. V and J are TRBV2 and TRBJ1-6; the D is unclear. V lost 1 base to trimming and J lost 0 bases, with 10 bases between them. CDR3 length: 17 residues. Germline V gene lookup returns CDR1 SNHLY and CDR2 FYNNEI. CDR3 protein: CASSEEGPSSYNSPLHF. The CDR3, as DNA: TGTGCCAGCAGTGAAGAGGGCCCGAGCTCCTATAATTCACCCCTCCACTTT.